Shown below are 30 T cell receptor beta chains from a single sample sequenced in a study of CD8 T cells in Susac syndrome. Reverse transcription of 0.5 to 1 ug RNA was performed with random hexamers. One entry per CDR3 protein results from TCRdb running MiXCR on the immunoSEQ multiplex PCR reads. The table includes around 140,000 distinct CDR3 sequences, 94% detected once. Input material: CD4+ T cells from PBMCs. Receptors originate from a human donor in good health.

The V gene is TRBV20-1, the J gene TRBJ2-7; D not certain. The CDR3 is 15 amino acids. Trimming left V 4 bases short and J 5 bases short, with 21 bases between. The germline gives CDR1 DFQATT, CDR2 SNEGSKA (reference sequence). CDR3 nucleotides: TGCAGTGCTACCAGTCTTTATGGCGAGACTGACGAGCAGTACTTC. It translates to CSATSLYGETDEQYF.

The V and J genes are TRBV6-5 and TRBJ1-2; possible D gene TRBD1, 5 bases. With 6 bases removed from V and 2 bases from J, the gap between germline ends came to 13 bases. This CDR3 region has 14 residues. Germline CDR1 MNHEY, CDR2 SVGAGI. The CDR3 nucleotides read TGTGCCAGCAGCCCCGCGGGGGGAAACTATGGCTACACCTTC. Translating gives CASSPAGGNYGYTF.

The chain uses TRBV2 and TRBJ2-2; possible D gene TRBD1, 5 bases. CDR1 is SNHLY and CDR2 is FYNNEI in the germline V gene. This CDR3 is built from 14 residues. With 6 bases removed from V and 1 base from J, the gap between germline ends came to 9 bases. In nucleotides, the CDR3 is TGTGCCAGCAGAAGAGACAGGAACACCGGGGAGCTGTTTTTT. It encodes CASRRDRNTGELFF. The full variable domain, in which reference TRBV2 and TRBJ2-2 provide the parts outside the CDR3, is EPEVTQTPSHQVTQMGQEVILRCVPISNHLYFYWYRQILGQKVEFLVSFYNNEISEKSEIFDDQFSVERPDGSNFTLKIRSTKLEDSAMYFCASRRDRNTGELFFGEGSRLTVL.

The CDR3 region is CASSEPGRKYNEQFF. Here the CDR3 DNA reads TGTGCCAGCAGTGAACCCGGGAGGAAATACAATGAGCAGTTCTTC. V and J are TRBV25-1 and TRBJ2-1, with 7 bases matching TRBD2. V gave up 2 bases and J gave up 4 bases; unmatched junction bases: 5. CDR3 length equals 15 residues. The V gene's germline CDR1 is MGHDK and CDR2 SYGVNS.

The rearrangement joins TRBV6-5 to TRBJ1-5; 8 bases are a match to TRBD1. This CDR3 spans 13 amino acids. Trimming at V came to 5 bases and at J to 4 bases, leaving 1 base not matched to a gene. Germline CDR1 reads MNHEY; CDR2 reads SVGAGI. This CDR3 is CASSRTGNQPQHF. The CDR3 DNA reads as TGTGCCAGCAGTCGGACAGGGAATCAGCCCCAGCATTTT.

The chain has TRBV30 and TRBJ2-7; D is undetermined. The CDR3 is made up of 13 amino acids. From germline, CDR1 is GTSNPN and CDR2 SVGIG (reference sequence). Deletions cut 8 bases from V and 6 bases from J, with 20 bases between. In DNA form, the CDR3 reads TGTGCCCTGTCTTCCGGGTCGCTGGGCGAGCAGTACTTC. Its protein is CALSSGSLGEQYF.

The chain is built from TRBV6-5 and TRBJ2-7; the D gene is possibly TRBD1 (6 bases). Germline loops: CDR1 MNHEY, CDR2 SVGAGI. With 7 bases removed from V and 0 bases from J, the gap between germline ends came to 13 bases. The length of the CDR3 is 14 residues. This chain's CDR3 is CASTSGTLSYEQYF. The CDR3 nucleotides read TGTGCCAGCACGTCCGGGACACTCTCCTACGAGCAGTACTTC.

The chain carries TRBV7-2 and TRBJ2-1; D possibly corresponds to TRBD2 (5 bases). The CDR3 contains 15 residues. The germline V gene has CDR1 SGHTA and CDR2 FQGNSA. Trimming removed 5 bases at V and 0 bases at J, with 11 bases between. DNA for the CDR3: TGTGCCAGCAGCCGAAGCGGTGGCTCCTACAATGAGCAGTTCTTC. This sequence encodes CASSRSGGSYNEQFF.

J is TRBJ2-1 and V is TRBV12-3 or TRBV12-4; D is undetermined. Trimming took 1 base from V and 10 from J, leaving 14 bases between them. There are 14 residues in the CDR3. The CDR3 DNA is TGTGCCAGCAGTTTAGGGCAGGCCCCGTTAGAGCAGTTCTTC. This translates into CASSLGQAPLEQFF.

The rearrangement joins TRBV27 to TRBJ2-7, with D perhaps matching TRBD1 or TRBD2 (5 bases each). Between the trimmed V and J ends, which lost 3 bases and 3 bases, there was a span of 9 bases. In germline, CDR1 is MNHEY, CDR2 SMNVEV (reference sequence). The CDR3 loop spans 13 amino acids. DNA for the CDR3: TGTGCCAGCAGTTTTCATGGGGGCTACGAGCAGTACTTC. Protein product: CASSFHGGYEQYF.

This chain connects TRBV2 to TRBJ1-5; weak D call: TRBD1 (5 bases). CDR1 and CDR2 (germline): SNHLY, FYNNEI. The CDR3 consists of 13 residues. The V and J ends lost 8 bases and 6 bases respectively, with 14 bases between them. Here the CDR3 reads CASYNERGQPQHF. For the CDR3, the DNA is TGTGCCAGCTACAACGAAAGGGGTCAGCCCCAGCATTTT.

V gene TRBV6-5 combines with J gene TRBJ2-5; no clear D gene. The germline V gene encodes CDR1 MNHEY and CDR2 SVGAGI. V lost 1 base and J 4 bases, leaving 7 bases between the germline ends. This CDR3 comprises 13 residues. CDR3 sequence reads: CASSYFESETQYF. CDR3 nucleotides: TGTGCCAGCAGTTACTTCGAATCAGAGACCCAGTACTTC.

The chain recombines TRBV2 with TRBJ2-5, with D perhaps given as TRBD1 or TRBD2 (5 bases each). V was cut by 1 base and J by 5 bases, with 11 bases left in between. The CDR3 covers 14 residues. The germline V gene has CDR1 SNHLY and CDR2 FYNNEI. The CDR3 sequence: CASSEEGPGETQYF. The CDR3 coding sequence is TGTGCCAGCAGTGAAGAGGGACCAGGGGAGACCCAGTACTTC.

The rearrangement links TRBV24-1 to TRBJ2-1, with 8 bases lining up with TRBD1. The junction had 6 bases not matched to a gene; V was cut back by 2 bases and J by 4 bases. CDR1 is KGHDR, CDR2 SFDVKD, per germline. CDR3 length: 16 residues. CDR3 protein: CATSDSGGGDYNEQFF. The CDR3 DNA is TGTGCCACCAGTGATTCAGGGGGCGGGGATTACAATGAGCAGTTCTTC.

V gene TRBV20-1 combines with J gene TRBJ2-3; possible D gene TRBD1, 5 bases. Trimming pared 5 bases from V and 2 bases from J, leaving 17 bases between. Germline V lookup: CDR1 DFQATT, CDR2 SNEGSKA (reference sequence). This CDR3 has 15 amino acids. CDR3 amino acids: CSAPPTESFTDTQYF. For the CDR3, the DNA is TGCAGTGCTCCCCCGACAGAGAGCTTCACAGATACGCAGTATTTT.

The gene calls are TRBV19 and TRBJ1-5; the D gene is possibly TRBD1 (5 bases). Germline V gene lookup returns CDR1 LNHDA and CDR2 SQIVND (reference sequence). The CDR3 consists of 15 residues. V was shortened by 7 bases and J by 0 bases, with 13 bases between the two germline ends. CDR3 DNA: TGTGCCAGTACCCCTGGGGGGTATAGCAATCAGCCCCAGCATTTT. Protein sequence: CASTPGGYSNQPQHF.

In DNA form, the CDR3 reads TGTGCCAGCAGGCCTAGCCTGTCATCCTACAATGAGCAGTTCTTC. It encodes CASRPSLSSYNEQFF. The chain combines TRBV28 with TRBJ2-1; TRBD2 might be the D (5 bases). With 6 bases removed from V and 1 base from J, the gap between germline ends came to 13 bases. The CDR3 has 15 residues. Germline lookup yields CDR1 MDHEN and CDR2 SYDVKM.

The chain employs TRBV19 and TRBJ2-1, with 9 bases fitting TRBD2. J was trimmed by 6 bases and V by 3 bases; bases with no gene match: 9. Germline V CDR1 and CDR2: LNHDA, SQIVND (reference sequence). This CDR3 contains 16 residues. In nucleotides, the CDR3 is TGTGCCAGTAGTATCCTCCGCGGGAGGGCCCTCAATGAGCAGTTCTTC. It is translated as CASSILRGRALNEQFF.

This clonotype was observed a single time. J is TRBJ1-2 and V is TRBV10-3; no clear D. Germline V gene lookup returns CDR1 ENHRY and CDR2 SYGVKD. CDR3 size: 13 residues. V was pared by 0 bases and J by 6 bases, with 8 bases between. CDR3 residues: CAISESGGNGYTF. In DNA, the CDR3 is TGTGCCATCAGTGAGTCTGGAGGGAATGGCTACACCTTC.

The rearrangement links TRBV20-1 to TRBJ2-1; D remains ambiguous. Germline V gives CDR1 DFQATT, CDR2 SNEGSKA (reference sequence). There are 13 residues in the CDR3. V was clipped by 3 bases and J by 3 bases, with 9 bases between them. The CDR3 reads CSASPDIYNEQFF. The DNA for the CDR3 is TGCAGTGCTAGCCCCGATATCTACAATGAGCAGTTCTTC.

The genes are TRBV5-4 and TRBJ1-1, with 8 bases aligning to TRBD1. Germline V gene lookup returns CDR1 SGHNT and CDR2 YYREEE (reference sequence). This CDR3 region has 14 residues. V trimming: 0 bases; J trimming: 8 bases; junction bases outside the gene matches: 6. The CDR3 bases are TGTGCCAGCAGCTTGGGACAGGGGATCCCCGAAGCTTTCTTT. This translates into CASSLGQGIPEAFF. Together with reference TRBV5-4 and TRBJ1-1, the CDR3 gives the full variable domain: ETGVTQSPTHLIKTRGQQVTLRCSSQSGHNTVSWYQQALGQGPQFIFQYYREEENGRGNFPPRFSGLQFPNYSSELNVNALELDDSALYLCASSLGQGIPEAFFGQGTRLTVV.

This chain joins TRBV12-3 or TRBV12-4 and TRBJ2-1; 12 bases align to TRBD2. The CDR3 loop spans 15 amino acids. V was clipped by 6 bases and J by 9 bases; unmatched bases: 9. The CDR3, as DNA: TGTGCCAGCAGCCCGACTAGCGGGAGTTTTAGTGAGCAGTTCTTC. As protein: CASSPTSGSFSEQFF.

The genes are TRBV5-1 and TRBJ1-1; tentatively, D is TRBD1 (5 bases). From germline, CDR1 is SGHRS and CDR2 YFSETQ. Trimming pared 5 bases from V and 7 bases from J, leaving 9 bases between. This CDR3 has 11 residues. CDR3 protein: CASSTDSEAFF. The CDR3 DNA follows: TGCGCCAGCAGTACTGACAGTGAAGCTTTCTTT.

V usage is TRBV29-1 and J usage is TRBJ2-2; TRBD2 matches 7 bases. Germline assignment: CDR1 SQVTM and CDR2 ANQGSEA. V shed 1 base and J 2 bases; nucleotides not matched to a gene: 7. The CDR3 loop spans 16 amino acids. For the CDR3, the DNA is TGCAGCGTTGAAGCTAGCGGTGGGATCAACACCGGGGAGCTGTTTTTT. Translating gives CSVEASGGINTGELFF.

The chain has TRBV15 and TRBJ1-1; TRBD1 might be the D (5 bases). This CDR3 region has 13 residues. CDR1 and CDR2 from the germline V gene are LNHNV and YYDKDF (reference sequence). V lost 9 bases and J 3 bases, leaving 14 bases between the germline ends. CDR3 protein: CATSYRMDTEAFF. The CDR3 region has the DNA TGTGCCACAAGTTACAGGATGGACACTGAAGCTTTCTTT.

This clonotype has a single count. The rearrangement uses TRBV5-1 and TRBJ2-6; no reliable D call. Germline assignment: CDR1 SGHRS and CDR2 YFSETQ. V was cut by 4 bases and J by 2 bases, with 10 bases left in between. CDR3 size: 15 residues. CDR3 nucleotide sequence: TGCGCCAGCAGCCCTGGTCCGACTGGGGCCAACGTCCTGACTTTC. This gives the protein CASSPGPTGANVLTF.

This chain joins TRBV2 and TRBJ2-2; D is ambiguous. V dropped 6 bases and J dropped 2 bases, with 10 bases sitting between them. Germline CDR1 is SNHLY and CDR2 is FYNNEI. The CDR3 totals 14 residues. The CDR3 protein is CASSVGRNTGELFF. The CDR3 bases are TGTGCCAGCAGCGTGGGCCGAAACACCGGGGAGCTGTTTTTT. Full variable domain (rest looked up from reference TRBV2 and TRBJ2-2): EPEVTQTPSHQVTQMGQEVILRCVPISNHLYFYWYRQILGQKVEFLVSFYNNEISEKSEIFDDQFSVERPDGSNFTLKIRSTKLEDSAMYFCASSVGRNTGELFFGEGSRLTVL.

The chain links TRBV28 to TRBJ2-7, with 12 bases that match TRBD2. Germline V gene lookup returns CDR1 MDHEN and CDR2 SYDVKM. The trim removed 6 bases at V and 0 bases at J, leaving 3 bases unmatched. The CDR3 consists of 15 residues. CDR3 region: CASRMGLAGSYEQYF. CDR3 coding DNA: TGTGCCAGCAGAATGGGACTAGCGGGCTCCTACGAGCAGTACTTC.

The gene calls are TRBV6-1 and TRBJ2-7, with D possibly being TRBD2 (6 bases). CDR1 MNHNS and CDR2 SASEGT come from the germline V gene. The CDR3 loop spans 14 amino acids. V lost 4 bases to trimming and J lost 2 bases, with 12 bases between them. The CDR3 sequence: CASSVLAHTYEQYF. The CDR3 DNA reads TGTGCCAGCAGTGTTCTAGCGCACACCTACGAGCAGTACTTC.

This rearrangement joins TRBV4-1 to TRBJ2-7, with unresolved D. This CDR3 has 15 amino acids. The germline gives CDR1 MGHRA, CDR2 YSYEKL. The V end lost 0 bases, the J end lost 3 bases, and 12 bases lay between the germline ends. The CDR3 DNA is TGCGCCAGCAGCCAAGACGTCCACCCTTTCTACGAGCAGTACTTC. Its protein product is CASSQDVHPFYEQYF.